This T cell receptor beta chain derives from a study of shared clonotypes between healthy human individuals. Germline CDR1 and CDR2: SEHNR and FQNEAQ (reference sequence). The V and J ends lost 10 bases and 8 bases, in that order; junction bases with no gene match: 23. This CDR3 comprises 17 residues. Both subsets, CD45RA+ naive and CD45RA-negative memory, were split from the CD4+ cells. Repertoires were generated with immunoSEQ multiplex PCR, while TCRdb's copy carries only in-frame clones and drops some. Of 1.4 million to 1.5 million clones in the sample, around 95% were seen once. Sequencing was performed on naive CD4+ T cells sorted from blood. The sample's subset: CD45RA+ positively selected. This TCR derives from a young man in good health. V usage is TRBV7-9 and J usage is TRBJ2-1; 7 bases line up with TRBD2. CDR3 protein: CATTEGPGRRVSDEQFF. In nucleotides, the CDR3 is TGTGCCACCACGGAGGGTCCCGGGAGGAGGGTTTCCGATGAGCAGTTCTTC.